This T cell receptor (beta chain) was recorded in a study of cytomegalovirus exposure and HLA in healthy donors. Notes on this clone: Its specificity is unknown.

Notes on the study in general: CMV serostatus was the sole immune exposure data available. CMV antigen specificity of a few CMV-associated chains was confirmed in vitro.

The PCR made use of 60 Vbeta and 13 Jbeta primers. The authors' processing: Unique TCR beta chains totaled some 80 million in a later count, with around 12 million of them shared. Assay used: immunoSEQ multiplex PCR; TCRdb lists only in-frame clones, some missing. V and J calls and clone size are as listed in that table; D and trimming were resolved from the DNA. This table holds over 200,000 clones, around 76% found once. Germline CDR1 MGHRA, CDR2 YSYEKL. CDR3 length: 17 residues. The V and J ends lost 4 bases and 2 bases, in that order; junction bases with no gene match: 11. The receptor was isolated from a woman between 40 and 55 years old in good health and CMV-seropositive. The chain is built from TRBV4-1 and TRBJ1-1, with TRBD1 matching 9 bases. The sample comprised PBMCs. The CDR3 sequence is CASSPRTGEAGNTEAFF. The CDR3 DNA reads TGCGCCAGCAGCCCCCGGACAGGGGAGGCCGGAAACACTGAAGCTTTCTTT.